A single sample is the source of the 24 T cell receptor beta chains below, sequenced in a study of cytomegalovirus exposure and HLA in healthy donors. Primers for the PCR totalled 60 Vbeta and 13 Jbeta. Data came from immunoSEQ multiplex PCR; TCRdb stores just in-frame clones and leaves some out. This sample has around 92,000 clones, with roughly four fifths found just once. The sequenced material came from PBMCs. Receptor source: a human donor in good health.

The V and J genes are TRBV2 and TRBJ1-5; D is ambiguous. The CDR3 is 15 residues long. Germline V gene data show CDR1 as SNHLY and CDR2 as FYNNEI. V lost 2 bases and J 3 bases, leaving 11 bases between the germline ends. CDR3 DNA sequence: TGTGCCAGCAGTGAAACCAGAACCCACAATCAGCCCCAGCATTTT. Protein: CASSETRTHNQPQHF.

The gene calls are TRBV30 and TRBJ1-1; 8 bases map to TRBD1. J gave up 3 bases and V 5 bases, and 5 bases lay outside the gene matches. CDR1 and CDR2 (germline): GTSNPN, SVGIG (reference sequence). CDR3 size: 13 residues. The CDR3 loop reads CAWDRGLDTEAFF. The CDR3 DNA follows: TGTGCCTGGGACAGGGGATTGGACACTGAAGCTTTCTTT.

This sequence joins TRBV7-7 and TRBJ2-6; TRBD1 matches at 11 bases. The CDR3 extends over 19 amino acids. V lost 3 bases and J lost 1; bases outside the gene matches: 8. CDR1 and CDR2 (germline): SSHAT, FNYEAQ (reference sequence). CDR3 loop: CASSFRLGTGGSGANVLTF. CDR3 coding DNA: TGTGCCAGCAGCTTTCGGTTGGGGACAGGGGGGTCTGGGGCCAACGTCCTGACTTTC.

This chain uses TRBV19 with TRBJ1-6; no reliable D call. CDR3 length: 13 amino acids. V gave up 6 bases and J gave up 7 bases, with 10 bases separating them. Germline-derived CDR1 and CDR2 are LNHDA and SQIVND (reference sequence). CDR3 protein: CASSPLVNSPLHF. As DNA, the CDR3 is TGTGCCAGTAGCCCCTTAGTAAATTCACCCCTCCACTTT.

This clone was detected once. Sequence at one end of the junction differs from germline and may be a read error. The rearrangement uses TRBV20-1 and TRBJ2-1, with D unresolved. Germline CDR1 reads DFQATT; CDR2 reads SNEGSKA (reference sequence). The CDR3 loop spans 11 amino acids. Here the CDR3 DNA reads TGCAGTGCTGAAACCTACCATGAGCAGTTCTTC. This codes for CSAETYHEQFF.

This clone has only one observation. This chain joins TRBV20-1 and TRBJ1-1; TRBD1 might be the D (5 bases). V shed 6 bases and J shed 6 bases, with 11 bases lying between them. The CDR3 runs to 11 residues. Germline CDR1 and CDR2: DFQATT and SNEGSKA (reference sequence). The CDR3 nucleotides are TGCAGTGCGGACGGGGGGTCTGAAGCTTTCTTT. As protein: CSADGGSEAFF.

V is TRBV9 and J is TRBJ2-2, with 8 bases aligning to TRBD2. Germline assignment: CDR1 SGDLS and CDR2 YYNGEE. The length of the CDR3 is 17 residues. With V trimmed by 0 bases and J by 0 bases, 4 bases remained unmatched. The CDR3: CASSVGTRGANTGELFF. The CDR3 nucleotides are TGTGCCAGCAGCGTAGGCACGCGGGGGGCGAACACCGGGGAGCTGTTTTTT.

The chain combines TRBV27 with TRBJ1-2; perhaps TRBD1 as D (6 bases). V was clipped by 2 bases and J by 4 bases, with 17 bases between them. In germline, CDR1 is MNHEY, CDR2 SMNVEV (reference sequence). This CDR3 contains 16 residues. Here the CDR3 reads CASSLVQGMSVYGYTF. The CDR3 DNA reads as TGTGCCAGCAGTTTAGTACAGGGCATGTCGGTCTATGGCTACACCTTC.

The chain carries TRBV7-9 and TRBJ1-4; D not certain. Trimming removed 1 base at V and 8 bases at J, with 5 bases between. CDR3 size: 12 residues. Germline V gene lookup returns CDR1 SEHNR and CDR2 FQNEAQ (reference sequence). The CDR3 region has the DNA TGTGCCAGCAGCTTAGGTGGCGAAAAACTGTTTTTT. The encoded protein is CASSLGGEKLFF.

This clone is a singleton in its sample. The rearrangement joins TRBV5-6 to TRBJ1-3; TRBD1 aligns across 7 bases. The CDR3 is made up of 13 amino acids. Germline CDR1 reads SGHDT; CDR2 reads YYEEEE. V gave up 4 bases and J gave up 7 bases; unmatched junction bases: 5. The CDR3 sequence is CASSGTGVNTIYF. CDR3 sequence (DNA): TGTGCCAGCAGCGGAACAGGGGTTAACACCATATATTTT.

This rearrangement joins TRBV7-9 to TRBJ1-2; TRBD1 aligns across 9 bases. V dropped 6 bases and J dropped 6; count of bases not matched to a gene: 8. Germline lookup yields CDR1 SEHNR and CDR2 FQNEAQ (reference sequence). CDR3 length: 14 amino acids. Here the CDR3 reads CASSYDRGFNGYTF. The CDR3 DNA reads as TGTGCCAGCAGTTATGACAGGGGGTTCAATGGCTACACCTTC.

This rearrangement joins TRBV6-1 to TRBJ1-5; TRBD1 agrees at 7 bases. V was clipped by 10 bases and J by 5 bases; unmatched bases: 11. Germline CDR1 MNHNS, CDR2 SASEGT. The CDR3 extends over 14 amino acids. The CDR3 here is CATQPGGGYQPQHF. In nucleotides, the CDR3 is TGTGCCACCCAACCCGGAGGGGGCTATCAGCCCCAGCATTTT.

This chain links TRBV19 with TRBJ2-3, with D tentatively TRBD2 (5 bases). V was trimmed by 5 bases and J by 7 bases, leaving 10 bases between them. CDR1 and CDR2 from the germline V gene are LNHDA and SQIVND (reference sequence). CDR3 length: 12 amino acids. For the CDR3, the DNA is TGTGCCAGTAGTCGGACGGGGAATACGCAGTATTTT. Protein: CASSRTGNTQYF.

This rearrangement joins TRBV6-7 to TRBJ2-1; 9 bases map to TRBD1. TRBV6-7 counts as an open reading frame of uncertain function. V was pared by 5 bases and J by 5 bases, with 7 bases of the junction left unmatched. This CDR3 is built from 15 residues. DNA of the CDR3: TGTGCCAGCAGTCGTACAGGGGGCCAGGACAATGAGCAGTTCTTC. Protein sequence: CASSRTGGQDNEQFF.

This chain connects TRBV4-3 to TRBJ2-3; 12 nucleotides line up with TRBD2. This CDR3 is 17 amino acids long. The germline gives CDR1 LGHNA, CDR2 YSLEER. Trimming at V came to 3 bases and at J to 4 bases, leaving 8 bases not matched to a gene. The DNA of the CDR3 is TGCGCCAGCAGCCAGTGGGGTCTAGCGGGAGGGCCAGATACGCAGTATTTT. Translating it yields CASSQWGLAGGPDTQYF.

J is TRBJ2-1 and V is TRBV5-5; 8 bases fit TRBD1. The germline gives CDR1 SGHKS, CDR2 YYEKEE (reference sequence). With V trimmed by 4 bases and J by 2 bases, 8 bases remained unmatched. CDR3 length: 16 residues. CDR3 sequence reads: CASSRAGGLTYNEQFF. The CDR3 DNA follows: TGTGCCAGCAGCCGGGCAGGGGGCCTTACCTACAATGAGCAGTTCTTC.

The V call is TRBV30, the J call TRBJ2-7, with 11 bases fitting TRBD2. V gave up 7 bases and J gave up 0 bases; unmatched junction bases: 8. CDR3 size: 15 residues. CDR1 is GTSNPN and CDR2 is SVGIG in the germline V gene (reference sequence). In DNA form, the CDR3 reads TGTGCCTCTTATTCGACTAGCGGGAACTCCTACGAGCAGTACTTC. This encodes CASYSTSGNSYEQYF. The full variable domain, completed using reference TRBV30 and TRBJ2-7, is SQTIHQWPATLVQPVGSPLSLECTVEGTSNPNLYWYRQAAGRGLQLLFYSVGIGQISSEVPQNLSASRPQDRQFILSSKKLLLSDSGFYLCASYSTSGNSYEQYFGPGTRLTVT.

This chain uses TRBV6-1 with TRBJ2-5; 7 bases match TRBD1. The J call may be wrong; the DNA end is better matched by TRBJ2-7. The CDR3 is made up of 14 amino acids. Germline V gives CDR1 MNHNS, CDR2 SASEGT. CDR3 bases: TGTGCCAGCAGTGAAGGTCAGGGGGCCTACGAGCAGTACTTC. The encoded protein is CASSEGQGAYEQYF.

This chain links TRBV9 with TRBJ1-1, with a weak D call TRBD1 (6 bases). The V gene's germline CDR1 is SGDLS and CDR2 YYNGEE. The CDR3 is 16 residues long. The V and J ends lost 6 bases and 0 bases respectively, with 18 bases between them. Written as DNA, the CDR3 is TGTGCCAGCACCCTAGGGGGGGGGACCATGAACACTGAAGCTTTCTTT. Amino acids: CASTLGGGTMNTEAFF.

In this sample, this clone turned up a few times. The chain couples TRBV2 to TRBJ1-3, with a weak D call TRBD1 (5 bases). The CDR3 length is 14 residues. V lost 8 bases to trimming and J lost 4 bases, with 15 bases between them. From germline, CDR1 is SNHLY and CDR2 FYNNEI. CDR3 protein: CASGPQGSGNTIYF. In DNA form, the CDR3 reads TGTGCCAGCGGGCCCCAGGGCTCGGGAAACACCATATATTTT.

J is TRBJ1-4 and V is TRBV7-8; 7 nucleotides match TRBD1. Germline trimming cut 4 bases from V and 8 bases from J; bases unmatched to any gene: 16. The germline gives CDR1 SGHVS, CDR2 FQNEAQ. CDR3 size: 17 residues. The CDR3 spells CASSSVPGQRVGEKLFF. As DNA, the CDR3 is TGTGCCAGCAGCTCCGTCCCGGGACAGCGGGTAGGGGAAAAACTGTTTTTT.

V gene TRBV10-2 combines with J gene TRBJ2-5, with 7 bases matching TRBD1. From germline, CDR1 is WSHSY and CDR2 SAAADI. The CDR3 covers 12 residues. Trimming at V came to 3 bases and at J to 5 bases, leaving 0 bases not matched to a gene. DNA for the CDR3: TGCGCCAGCAGTGACAGGGGGGAGACCCAGTACTTC. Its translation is CASSDRGETQYF.

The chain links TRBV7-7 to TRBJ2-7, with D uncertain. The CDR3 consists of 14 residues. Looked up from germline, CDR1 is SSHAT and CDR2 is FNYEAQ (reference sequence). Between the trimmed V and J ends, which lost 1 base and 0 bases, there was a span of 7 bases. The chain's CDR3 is CASSLDTSSYEQYF. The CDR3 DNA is TGTGCCAGCAGCTTAGATACAAGCTCCTACGAGCAGTACTTC.

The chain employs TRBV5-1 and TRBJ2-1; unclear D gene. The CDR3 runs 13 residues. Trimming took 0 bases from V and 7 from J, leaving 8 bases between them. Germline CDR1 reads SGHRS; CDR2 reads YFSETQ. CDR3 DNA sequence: TGCGCCAGCAGCTTGGTTGGGCAAAATGAGCAGTTCTTC. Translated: CASSLVGQNEQFF.